Listed below are T cell receptor beta chains from one sample, sequenced in a study of blood T cell repertoires in COVID-19. Repertoires were generated with immunoSEQ multiplex PCR, while TCRdb's copy carries only in-frame clones and drops some. Of about 160,000 clones listed, 81% are singletons. Sequenced input: peripheral blood. The receptor set was obtained from a man aged 60 to 75 with active or convalescent COVID-19. CDR3s include the opening cysteine and the closing phenylalanine or tryptophan. The D gene is left open where the match is weak. The listing skips clone size in some rows; elsewhere it reads once, few, many or a size class.

TRBV19	NA	many	TRBJ1-2	TGTGCCAGTAGTATAGACTCTCCCGGAGGCGGCTACACCTTC	CASSIDSPGGGYTF
TRBV5-4	NA	NA	TRBJ2-3	TGTGCCAGCAGCTCCTTTAGGGGGGGCCAAGATACGCAGTATTTT	CASSSFRGGQDTQYF
TRBV13	NA	once	TRBJ2-2	TGTGCCAGCAGCTCCGGGGATTCGGCGAACACCGGGGAGCTGTTTTTT	CASSSGDSANTGELFF
TRBV5-1	NA	NA	TRBJ2-1	TGCGCCAGCAGCTTCCGACTAGAACCCTACAATGAGCAGTTCTTC	CASSFRLEPYNEQFF
TRBV7-3	TRBD2	once	TRBJ2-1	TGTGCCAGCAGCCCCCTCCCAACGGGGGGTGGTGAGCAGTTCTTC	CASSPLPTGGGEQFF
TRBV6-5	TRBD1	once	TRBJ1-6	TGTGCCAGCACGGGACAGGGAAATTCACCCCTCCACTTT	CASTGQGNSPLHF
TRBV19	NA	NA	TRBJ1-1	TGTGCCAGTAAACGCGCGGAGGGGAGGGGCACTGAAGCTTTCTTT	CASKRAEGRGTEAFF
TRBV3-1/TRBV3-2	TRBD2	NA	TRBJ2-3	TGTGCCAGCAGCCTCCGGGCGGGACTAGCAGGGTGGGATACGCAGTATTTT	CASSLRAGLAGWDTQYF
TRBV6-6	TRBD1	NA	TRBJ1-4	TGTGCCAGCAGCCCACGACAGGGACAGGCTGAAAAACTGTTTTTT	CASSPRQGQAEKLFF
TRBV27	NA	NA	TRBJ1-5	TGTGCCAGCAGTCTGGACAGATTCCAGCCCCAGCATTTT	CASSLDRFQPQHF
TRBV6-5	TRBD2	few	TRBJ2-5	TGTGCCAGCACCATGGGTGGGGAGGGGATGGAGACCCAGTACTTC	CASTMGGEGMETQYF
TRBV6-1	NA	NA	TRBJ1-2	TGTGCCAGCAGTGCGTCCGGACAGACTCTAATAGGTGGCTACACCTTC	CASSASGQTLIGGYTF
TRBV15	NA	NA	TRBJ1-2	TGTGCCACCAGCAGAGATCCCCAGGGTAACTATGGCTACACCTTC	CATSRDPQGNYGYTF
TRBV28	TRBD1	NA	TRBJ1-1	TGTGCCAGCGGGGGACAGGGGATCGGGCGCTTTGAAGCTTTCTTT	CASGGQGIGRFEAFF
TRBV5-1	TRBD2	NA	TRBJ2-2	TGCGCCAGCAGCTTCATAGGACTAGCGGGAGATGTAGGTACCGGGGAGCTGTTTTTT	CASSFIGLAGDVGTGELFF
TRBV27	TRBD1	NA	TRBJ1-3	TGTGCCAGCAGTCCGGGGACAGGGTACTCTGGAAACACCATATATTTT	CASSPGTGYSGNTIYF
TRBV7-9	NA	NA	TRBJ2-6	TGTGCCAGCAGCGTAACAGGAGCTGGGGCCAACGTCCTGACTTTC	CASSVTGAGANVLTF
TRBV10-2	NA	once	TRBJ2-6	TGCGCCAGCAGTGACGTACCAGGGGTTTTATTCTCTGGGGCCAACGTCCTGACTTTC	CASSDVPGVLFSGANVLTF
TRBV7-2	TRBD1	NA	TRBJ1-4	TGTGCCAGCAGCTTAAGTTCGGGACAGGATTCCGAAAAACTGTTTTTT	CASSLSSGQDSEKLFF
TRBV11-2	NA	once	TRBJ1-1	TGTGCCAGCAGCTTAGTTAGGGGAGGGGGTGAAGCTTTCTTT	CASSLVRGGGEAFF
TRBV19	NA	NA	TRBJ2-7	TGTGCCAGTAGTATTAGGTGTACAGTAGGAAGGAGGACCCACGAGCAGTACTTC	CASSIRCTVGRRTHEQYF
TRBV28	TRBD1	few	TRBJ2-2	TGTGCCAGCAGCACCGGGACAGGCGCCCACCGGGAGCTGTTTTTT	CASSTGTGAHRELFF
TRBV21-1	NA	NA	TRBJ2-5	TGTGCCAGCAGCAACCACAGGGGGCGCGAGACCCAGTACTTC	CASSNHRGRETQYF
TRBV24-1	NA	NA	TRBJ1-1	TGTGCCACCAGTGACCTTAGGGGGTCTGAAGCTTTCTTT	CATSDLRGSEAFF
TRBV3-1/TRBV3-2	NA	NA	TRBJ2-2	TGTGCCAGCAGCCTCACGATGGTAGGGGCCGGCGGGGAGCTGTTTTTT	CASSLTMVGAGGELFF
TRBV24-1	NA	NA	TRBJ1-5	TGTGCCACCAGTGCTGGAGGAGGTGGTCAGCCCCAGCATTTT	CATSAGGGGQPQHF
TRBV5-1	TRBD1	few	TRBJ2-7	TGCGCCAGCAGCGCTGACAGGGGGTCGGGGGAGCAGTACTTC	CASSADRGSGEQYF
TRBV6-5	NA	few	TRBJ2-2	TGTGCCAGCAGTTACTCGACACAGGCGAAGGGGCTGTTTTTT	CASSYSTQAKGLFF
TRBV5-1	NA	NA	TRBJ1-1	TGCGCCAGCAGCTTGTCCTTACTTGTGCAGGGGAACACTGAAGCTTTCTTT	CASSLSLLVQGNTEAFF
TRBV7-3	NA	NA	TRBJ1-1	TGTGCCAGCAGCCCCCAGGCCGGAAAGAACACTGAAGCTTTCTTT	CASSPQAGKNTEAFF
TRBV23-1	NA	NA	TRBJ2-5	TGCGCCAGCAGTCAATCCCGAGGGCTAGTCGGGGGTGGCGAGACCCAGTACTTC	CASSQSRGLVGGGETQYF
TRBV2	NA	NA	TRBJ1-5	TGTGCCAGCAGTGAGGGAGGGTATAGCAATCAGCCCCAGCATTTT	CASSEGGYSNQPQHF
TRBV5-1	TRBD1	once	TRBJ2-5	TGCGCCAGCAGCTTACAGGGGGCAGGGGTAGGAGAGACCCAGTACTTC	CASSLQGAGVGETQYF
TRBV29-1	NA	NA	TRBJ2-7	TGCAGCGTTGATGGCAGTGGGAGAGGCTCCTACGAGCAGTACTTC	CSVDGSGRGSYEQYF
TRBV3-1/TRBV3-2	NA	NA	TRBJ1-3	TGTGCCAGCAGCCCTACAGGGTCTGGAAACACCATATATTTT	CASSPTGSGNTIYF
TRBV6-5	TRBD1	NA	TRBJ1-2	TGTGCCAGCAGGGGGACAGCACCTAACTATGGCTACACCTTC	CASRGTAPNYGYTF
TRBV7-7	TRBD2	once	TRBJ2-2	TGTGCTAGCAGCTTAGAAGCGGGAGGGAACACCGGGGAGCTGTTTTTT	CASSLEAGGNTGELFF
TRBV5-1	NA	few	TRBJ1-2	TGCGCCAGCAGCTTCAGGGTAGAGGACGGCTACACCTTC	CASSFRVEDGYTF